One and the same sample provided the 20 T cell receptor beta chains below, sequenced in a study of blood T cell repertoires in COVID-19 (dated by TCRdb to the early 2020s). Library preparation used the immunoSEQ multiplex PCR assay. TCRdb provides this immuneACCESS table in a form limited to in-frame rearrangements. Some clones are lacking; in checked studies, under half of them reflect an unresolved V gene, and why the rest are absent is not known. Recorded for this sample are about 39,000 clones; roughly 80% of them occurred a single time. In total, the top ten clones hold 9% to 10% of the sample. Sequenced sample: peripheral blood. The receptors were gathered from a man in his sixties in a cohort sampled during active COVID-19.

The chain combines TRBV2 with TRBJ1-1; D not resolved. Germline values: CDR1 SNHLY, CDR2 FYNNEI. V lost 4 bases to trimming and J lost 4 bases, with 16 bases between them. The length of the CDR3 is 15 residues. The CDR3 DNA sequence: TGTGCCAGCAGTGTGTCAGGAGGGCGGGGCACTGAAGCTTTCTTT. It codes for CASSVSGGRGTEAFF.

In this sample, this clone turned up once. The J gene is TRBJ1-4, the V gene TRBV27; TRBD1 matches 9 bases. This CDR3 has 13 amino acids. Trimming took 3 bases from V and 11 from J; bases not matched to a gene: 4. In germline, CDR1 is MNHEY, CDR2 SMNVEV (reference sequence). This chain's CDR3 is CASSFRQGGKLFF. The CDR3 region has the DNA TGTGCCAGCAGTTTTCGACAGGGGGGGAAACTGTTTTTT.

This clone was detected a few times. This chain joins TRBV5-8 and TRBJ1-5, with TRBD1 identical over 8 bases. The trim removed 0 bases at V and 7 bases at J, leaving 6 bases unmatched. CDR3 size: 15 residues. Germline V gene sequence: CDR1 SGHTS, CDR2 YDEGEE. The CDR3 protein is CASSLVGQGRQPQHF. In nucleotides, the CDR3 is TGTGCCAGCAGCTTGGTAGGACAGGGAAGACAGCCCCAGCATTTT.

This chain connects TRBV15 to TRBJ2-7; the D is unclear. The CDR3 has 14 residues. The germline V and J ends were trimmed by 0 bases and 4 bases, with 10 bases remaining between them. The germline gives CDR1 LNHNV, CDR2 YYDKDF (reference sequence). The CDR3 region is CATSRDIGPYEQYF. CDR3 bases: TGTGCCACCAGCAGAGATATCGGTCCTTACGAGCAGTACTTC.

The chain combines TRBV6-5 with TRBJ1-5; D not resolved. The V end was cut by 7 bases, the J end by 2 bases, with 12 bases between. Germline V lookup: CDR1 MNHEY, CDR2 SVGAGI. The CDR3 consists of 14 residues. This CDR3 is CASTPPGGNQPQHF. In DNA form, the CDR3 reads TGTGCCAGCACCCCCCCCGGGGGCAATCAGCCCCAGCATTTT.

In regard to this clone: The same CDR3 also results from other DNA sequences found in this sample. This chain's CDR3 is CASSETGAYNEQFF. CDR3 DNA: TGTGCCAGCAGTGAAACAGGGGCCTACAATGAGCAGTTCTTC. The V and J genes are TRBV25-1 and TRBJ2-1, with 7 positions matching TRBD1. Germline loops: CDR1 MGHDK, CDR2 SYGVNS. The CDR3 runs to 14 residues. With V trimmed by 2 bases and J by 2 bases, 0 bases remained unmatched.

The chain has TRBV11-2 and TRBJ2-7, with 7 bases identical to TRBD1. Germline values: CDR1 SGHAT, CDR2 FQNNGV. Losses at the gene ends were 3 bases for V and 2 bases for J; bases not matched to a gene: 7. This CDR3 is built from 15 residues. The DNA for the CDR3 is TGTGCCAGCAGCTTCACGAACAGGGGTGCCTACGAGCAGTACTTC. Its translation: CASSFTNRGAYEQYF.

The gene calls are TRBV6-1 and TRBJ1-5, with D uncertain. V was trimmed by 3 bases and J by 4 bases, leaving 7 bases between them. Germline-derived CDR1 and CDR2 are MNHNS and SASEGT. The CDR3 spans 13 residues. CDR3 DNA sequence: TGTGCCAGCAGTGATGTAGTAAATCAGCCCCAGCATTTT. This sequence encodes CASSDVVNQPQHF.

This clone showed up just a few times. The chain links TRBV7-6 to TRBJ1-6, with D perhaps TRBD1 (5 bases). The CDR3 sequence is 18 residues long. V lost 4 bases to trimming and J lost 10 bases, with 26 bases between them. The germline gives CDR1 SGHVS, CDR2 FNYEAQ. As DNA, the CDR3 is TGTGCCAGCAGCTCCCAAGGACGTAGAAGGGGTCAGGAGTCACCCCTCCACTTT. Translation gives CASSSQGRRRGQESPLHF.

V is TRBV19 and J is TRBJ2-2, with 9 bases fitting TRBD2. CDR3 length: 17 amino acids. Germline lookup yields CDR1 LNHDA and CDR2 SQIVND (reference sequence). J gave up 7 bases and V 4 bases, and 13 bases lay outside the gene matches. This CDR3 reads CASSTWREGQRGGELFF. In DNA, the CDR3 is TGTGCCAGTAGTACGTGGCGGGAGGGCCAGAGAGGCGGGGAGCTGTTTTTT.

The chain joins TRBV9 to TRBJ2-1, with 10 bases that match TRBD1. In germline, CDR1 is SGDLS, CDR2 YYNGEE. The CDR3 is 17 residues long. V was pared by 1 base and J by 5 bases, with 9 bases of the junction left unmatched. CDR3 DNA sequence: TGTGCCAGCAGCGTAAGTCCCGGGACAGGGGCCCACAATGAGCAGTTCTTC. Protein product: CASSVSPGTGAHNEQFF.

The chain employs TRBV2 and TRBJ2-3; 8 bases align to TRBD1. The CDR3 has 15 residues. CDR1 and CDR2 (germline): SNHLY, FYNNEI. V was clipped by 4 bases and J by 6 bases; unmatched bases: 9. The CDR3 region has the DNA TGTGCCAGCAGTGGGCACAGGGGGAGTCCGGATACGCAGTATTTT. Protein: CASSGHRGSPDTQYF.

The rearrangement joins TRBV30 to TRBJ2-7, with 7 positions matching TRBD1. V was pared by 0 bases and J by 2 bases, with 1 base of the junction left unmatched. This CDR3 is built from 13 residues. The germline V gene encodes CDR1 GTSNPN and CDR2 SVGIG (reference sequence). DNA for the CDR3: TGTGCCTGGAGTGTAGGGACAGCCTACGAGCAGTACTTC. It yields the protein CAWSVGTAYEQYF.

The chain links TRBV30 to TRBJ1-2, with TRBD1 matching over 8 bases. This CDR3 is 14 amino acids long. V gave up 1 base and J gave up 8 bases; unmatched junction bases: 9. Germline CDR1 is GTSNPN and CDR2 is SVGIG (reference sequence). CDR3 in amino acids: CAWSAMGGQAGYTF. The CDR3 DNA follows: TGTGCCTGGAGTGCCATGGGGGGACAGGCGGGCTACACCTTC. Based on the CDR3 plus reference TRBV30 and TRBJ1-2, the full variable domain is SQTIHQWPATLVQPVGSPLSLECTVEGTSNPNLYWYRQAAGRGLQLLFYSVGIGQISSEVPQNLSASRPQDRQFILSSKKLLLSDSGFYLCAWSAMGGQAGYTFGSGTRLTVV.

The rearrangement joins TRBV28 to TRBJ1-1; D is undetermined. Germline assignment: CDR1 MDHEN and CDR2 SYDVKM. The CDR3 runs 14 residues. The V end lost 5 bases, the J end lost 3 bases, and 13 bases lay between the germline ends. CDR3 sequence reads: CASSKEAGDTEAFF. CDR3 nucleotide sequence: TGTGCCAGCAGTAAGGAGGCCGGAGACACTGAAGCTTTCTTT.

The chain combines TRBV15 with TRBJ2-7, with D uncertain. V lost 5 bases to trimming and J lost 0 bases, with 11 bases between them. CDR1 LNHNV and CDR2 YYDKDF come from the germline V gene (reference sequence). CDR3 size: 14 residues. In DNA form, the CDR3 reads TGTGCCACCAGCGTTCTACAGAGCTCCTACGAGCAGTACTTC. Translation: CATSVLQSSYEQYF.

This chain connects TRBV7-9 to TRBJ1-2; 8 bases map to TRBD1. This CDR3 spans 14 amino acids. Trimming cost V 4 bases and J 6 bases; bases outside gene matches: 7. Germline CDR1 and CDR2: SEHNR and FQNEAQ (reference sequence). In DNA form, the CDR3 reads TGTGCCAGCAGCTCCCTGGACAGGGTCAATGGCTACACCTTC. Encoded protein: CASSSLDRVNGYTF.

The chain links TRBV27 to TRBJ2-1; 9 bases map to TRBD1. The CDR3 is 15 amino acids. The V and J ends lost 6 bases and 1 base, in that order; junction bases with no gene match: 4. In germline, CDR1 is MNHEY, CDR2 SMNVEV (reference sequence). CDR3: CASRRGQGSYNEQFF. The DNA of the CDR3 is TGTGCCAGCAGGCGAGGACAGGGGTCCTACAATGAGCAGTTCTTC.

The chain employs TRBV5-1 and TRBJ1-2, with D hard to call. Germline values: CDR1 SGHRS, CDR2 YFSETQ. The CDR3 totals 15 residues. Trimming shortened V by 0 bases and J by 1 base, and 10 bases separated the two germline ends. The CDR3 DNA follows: TGCGCCAGCAGCTTGGGGGTCACTAATAACTATGGCTACACCTTC. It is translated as CASSLGVTNNYGYTF.

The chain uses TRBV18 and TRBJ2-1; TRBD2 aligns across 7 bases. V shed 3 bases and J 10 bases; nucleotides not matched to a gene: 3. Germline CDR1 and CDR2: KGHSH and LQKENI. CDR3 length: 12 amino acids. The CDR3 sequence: CASSPTAGEQFF. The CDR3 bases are TGTGCCAGCTCACCGACAGCGGGAGAGCAGTTCTTC.